This TCR beta chain was profiled in a study of response to subunit inactivated influenza vaccine. TCRdb recomputed calls from the RT-PCR reads with MiXCR, one row per CDR3 protein. Of roughly 500,000 distinct CDR3 sequences in the sample, 20% to 25% were seen once. This CDR3 is 12 amino acids long. The V gene lost 3 bases and the J gene lost 6 bases, with 9 bases spanning the gap. From germline, CDR1 is KGHSH and CDR2 LQKENI. These sequences were also reported in another study, on T cells expressing NK-cell markers. From that second work: The authors generated TCR beta cDNA through 5'RACE template switching with UMIs. Similarly, these clonotypes led the CD3+CD56-NKG2C+ fraction as well in several donors.

This clonotype was obtained from a man in his fifties who received an inactivated influenza vaccine. The genes are TRBV18 and TRBJ2-7; a weak D match, TRBD1 (6 bases). The material was CD4+ T cells sorted from PBMCs, obtained 11 to 12 days after vaccination. CDR3 protein: CASSPDRSEQYF. DNA of the CDR3: TGTGCCAGCTCACCCGACAGGTCCGAGCAGTACTTC.